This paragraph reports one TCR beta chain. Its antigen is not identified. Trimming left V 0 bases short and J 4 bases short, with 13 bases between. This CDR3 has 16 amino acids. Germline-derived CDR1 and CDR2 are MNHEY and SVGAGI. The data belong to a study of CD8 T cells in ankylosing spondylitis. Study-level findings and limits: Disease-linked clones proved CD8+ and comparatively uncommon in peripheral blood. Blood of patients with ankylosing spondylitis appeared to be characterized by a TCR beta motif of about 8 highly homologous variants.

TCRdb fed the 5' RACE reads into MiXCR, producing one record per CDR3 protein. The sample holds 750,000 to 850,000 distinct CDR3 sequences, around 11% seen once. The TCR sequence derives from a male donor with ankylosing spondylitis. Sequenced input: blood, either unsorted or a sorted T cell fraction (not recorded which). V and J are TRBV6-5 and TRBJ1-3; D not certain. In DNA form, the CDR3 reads TGTGCCAGCAGTTACTCGAGCGGAGGGTTCGGAAACACCATATATTTT. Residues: CASSYSSGGFGNTIYF.